These 32 T cell receptor beta chains originate from one sample sequenced in a study of T cells in localized non-small cell lung cancer. Libraries were prepared by immunoSEQ multiplex PCR; TCRdb keeps only in-frame clonotypes and omits some of them. Counted here are nearly 25,000 clones, 70% to 90% occurring once; the ten biggest clones make up 5.8%. Sequencing was performed on peripheral blood, taken before any cancer treatment. These receptors were collected from a male donor at least 60 years old with stage II squamous cell lung carcinoma.

The chain has TRBV19 and TRBJ2-3; tentative D call: TRBD2 (6 bases). CDR1 is LNHDA, CDR2 SQIVND, per germline (reference sequence). V gave up 6 bases and J gave up 3 bases, with 19 bases separating them. The CDR3 loop spans 16 amino acids. This CDR3 reads CASSPERRGGTDTQYF. The DNA for the CDR3 is TGTGCCAGTAGCCCCGAGAGGCGGGGTGGGACAGATACGCAGTATTTT. The variable domain in full, with the rest retrieved from reference TRBV19 and TRBJ2-3, is DGGITQSPKYLFRKEGQNVTLSCEQNLNHDAMYWYRQDPGQGLRLIYYSQIVNDFQKGDIAEGYSVSREKKESFPLTVTSAQKNPTAFYLCASSPERRGGTDTQYFGPGTRLTVL.

The chain joins TRBV28 to TRBJ2-2, with 9 bases that match TRBD1. Germline CDR1 reads MDHEN; CDR2 reads SYDVKM. The CDR3 is 16 amino acids. Trimming removed 6 bases from V and 0 bases from J; junction bases left unmatched: 5. The CDR3 protein is CASSVTGGTNTGELFF. CDR3 coding DNA: TGTGCCAGCAGCGTCACAGGGGGCACGAACACCGGGGAGCTGTTTTTT.

The rearrangement joins TRBV6-5 to TRBJ2-1, with TRBD2 identical over 7 bases. The CDR3 extends over 14 amino acids. V lost 5 bases to trimming and J lost 6 bases; unmatched junction nucleotides: 7. CDR1 and CDR2 (germline): MNHEY, SVGAGI. Written as DNA, the CDR3 is TGTGCCAGCAGTACAGCGGGGCTTGGCAATGAGCAGTTCTTC. Protein product: CASSTAGLGNEQFF.

J is TRBJ2-1 and V is TRBV7-3; tentatively, D is TRBD2 (6 bases). The ends were cut back, 1 base at V and 6 bases at J, with 10 bases in the middle. Germline V gives CDR1 SGHTA, CDR2 FQGTGA. This CDR3 region has 14 residues. The DNA for the CDR3 is TGTGCCAGCAGCTTAATGGGCGGGACCAATGAGCAGTTCTTC. Its translation is CASSLMGGTNEQFF.

V gene TRBV7-2 combines with J gene TRBJ1-5; the D is unclear. V gave up 2 bases and J gave up 0 bases, with 5 bases separating them. The CDR3 spans 14 residues. Germline assignment: CDR1 SGHTA and CDR2 FQGNSA. The CDR3 coding sequence is TGTGCCAGCAGCTTATGGGATAGCAATCAGCCCCAGCATTTT. Translation: CASSLWDSNQPQHF. Together with reference TRBV7-2 and TRBJ1-5, the CDR3 gives the full variable domain: GAGVSQSPSNKVTEKGKDVELRCDPISGHTALYWYRQSLGQGLEFLIYFQGNSAPDKSGLPSDRFSAERTGGSVSTLTIQRTQQEDSAVYLCASSLWDSNQPQHFGDGTRLSIL.

This chain joins TRBV7-2 and TRBJ1-5; no firm D call. Germline V CDR1 and CDR2: SGHTA, FQGNSA. The CDR3 runs 12 residues. V lost 0 bases and J 16 bases, leaving 13 bases between the germline ends. The CDR3 region is CASSLARGVKHF. CDR3 nucleotide sequence: TGTGCCAGCAGCTTAGCGCGCGGGGTTAAACATTTT.

This chain links TRBV5-6 with TRBJ1-1; D is unclear. V was shortened by 0 bases and J by 2 bases, with 11 bases between the two germline ends. CDR1 is SGHDT and CDR2 is YYEEEE in the germline V gene. The CDR3 length is 15 residues. CDR3 protein: CASSLARRGNTEAFF. CDR3 DNA: TGTGCCAGCAGCTTGGCCAGGCGGGGAAACACTGAAGCTTTCTTT.

The rearrangement links TRBV19 to TRBJ2-2; TRBD1 matches 7 bases. This CDR3 spans 15 amino acids. From germline, CDR1 is LNHDA and CDR2 SQIVND (reference sequence). V shed 6 bases and J 2 bases; nucleotides not matched to a gene: 6. CDR3 DNA sequence: TGTGCCAGTAGGGTGGACAGGAGAAACACCGGGGAGCTGTTTTTT. Its protein is CASRVDRRNTGELFF. The full variable domain, rest sourced from reference TRBV19 and TRBJ2-2, is DGGITQSPKYLFRKEGQNVTLSCEQNLNHDAMYWYRQDPGQGLRLIYYSQIVNDFQKGDIAEGYSVSREKKESFPLTVTSAQKNPTAFYLCASRVDRRNTGELFFGEGSRLTVL.

V is TRBV7-2 and J is TRBJ1-1, with D possibly being TRBD1 (6 bases). This CDR3 is built from 14 residues. V was cut by 3 bases and J by 3 bases, with 11 bases left in between. Germline lookup yields CDR1 SGHTA and CDR2 FQGNSA. The CDR3 region has the DNA TGTGCCAGCAGCTTCACAGGGTCGGACACTGAAGCTTTCTTT. As protein: CASSFTGSDTEAFF.

J is TRBJ1-3 and V is TRBV5-4, with a tentative D call TRBD1 (5 bases). Germline loops: CDR1 SGHNT, CDR2 YYREEE (reference sequence). Trimming shortened V by 0 bases and J by 4 bases, and 11 bases separated the two germline ends. This CDR3 is 15 amino acids long. The CDR3 DNA reads as TGTGCCAGCAGCTTGGGTTCCCAGGGAGGAAACACCATATATTTT. This gives the protein CASSLGSQGGNTIYF. The full variable domain, with the rest looked up from reference TRBV5-4 and TRBJ1-3, is ETGVTQSPTHLIKTRGQQVTLRCSSQSGHNTVSWYQQALGQGPQFIFQYYREEENGRGNFPPRFSGLQFPNYSSELNVNALELDDSALYLCASSLGSQGGNTIYFGEGSWLTVV.

The J gene is TRBJ2-7, the V gene TRBV7-2; TRBD1 agrees at 10 bases. Germline lookup yields CDR1 SGHTA and CDR2 FQGNSA. This CDR3 has 14 residues. V shed 6 bases and J 6 bases; nucleotides not matched to a gene: 8. This CDR3 is CASRRDRGQGEQYF. The CDR3 DNA is TGTGCCAGCAGACGAGACAGGGGGCAGGGCGAGCAGTACTTC.

The count of this clone is one. This chain links TRBV19 with TRBJ2-1; 11 bases map to TRBD1. CDR3 length: 15 amino acids. Looked up from germline, CDR1 is LNHDA and CDR2 is SQIVND (reference sequence). V was pared by 1 base and J by 10 bases, with 6 bases of the junction left unmatched. The DNA of the CDR3 is TGTGCCAGTAGTATAGGTGGACAGGGGGCAGGGGAGCAGTTCTTC. This sequence encodes CASSIGGQGAGEQFF.

The chain uses TRBV28 and TRBJ2-7; D gene ambiguous. CDR3 length: 14 residues. The V gene lost 6 bases and the J gene lost 2 bases, with 14 bases spanning the gap. Germline V lookup: CDR1 MDHEN, CDR2 SYDVKM. The CDR3 bases are TGTGCCAGCAGGGGCGAGAAGAGCCCCTACGAGCAGTACTTC. Translating gives CASRGEKSPYEQYF.

This rearrangement joins TRBV4-1 to TRBJ1-2; 8 positions agree with TRBD1. The CDR3 totals 14 residues. The germline V gene encodes CDR1 MGHRA and CDR2 YSYEKL. J gave up 6 bases and V 5 bases, and 8 bases lay outside the gene matches. The CDR3 DNA sequence: TGCGCCAGCAGCGAAGCAGACAGGGGCCATGGCTACACCTTC. This sequence encodes CASSEADRGHGYTF.

The V gene is TRBV29-1, the J gene TRBJ1-5; the D gene is possibly TRBD1 (5 bases). V gave up 6 bases and J gave up 2 bases, with 17 bases separating them. The germline V gene encodes CDR1 SQVTM and CDR2 ANQGSEA. The CDR3 contains 15 residues. Here the CDR3 DNA reads TGCAGCGTCGCAAATCCCGGGGGAGGCAATCAGCCCCAGCATTTT. Protein product: CSVANPGGGNQPQHF.

J is TRBJ2-1 and V is TRBV27, with a weak D call TRBD2 (6 bases). Germline V gene sequence: CDR1 MNHEY, CDR2 SMNVEV (reference sequence). The CDR3 runs 16 residues. Trimming removed 4 bases at V and 7 bases at J, with 20 bases between. This CDR3 reads CASSWDSPPLSNEQFF. The CDR3 nucleotides read TGTGCCAGCAGTTGGGACTCCCCACCGCTAAGTAATGAGCAGTTCTTC.

V gene TRBV2 combines with J gene TRBJ2-3, with TRBD2 matching 7 bases. There are 15 residues in the CDR3. V trimming: 6 bases; J trimming: 3 bases; junction bases outside the gene matches: 9. Per the germline V gene, CDR1 is SNHLY and CDR2 is FYNNEI. DNA for the CDR3: TGTGCCAGCAGACTGGGAGGAGCGGGGACAGATACGCAGTATTTT. As protein: CASRLGGAGTDTQYF.

The chain uses TRBV4-3 and TRBJ1-6; TRBD1 aligns across 10 bases. Germline CDR1 is LGHNA and CDR2 is YSLEER. Losses at the gene ends were 5 bases for V and 7 bases for J; bases not matched to a gene: 8. The CDR3 is 16 amino acids. The CDR3 loop reads CASSSGQDRGNSPLHF. For the CDR3, the DNA is TGCGCCAGCAGCTCTGGCCAGGACAGGGGGAATTCACCCCTCCACTTT.

V and J are TRBV19 and TRBJ2-7; D is ambiguous. Per the germline V gene, CDR1 is LNHDA and CDR2 is SQIVND (reference sequence). There are 14 residues in the CDR3. Trimming removed 5 bases at V and 0 bases at J, with 11 bases between. In nucleotides, the CDR3 is TGTGCCAGTAGTCGGTCAACCCACTCCTACGAGCAGTACTTC. This gives the protein CASSRSTHSYEQYF.

V is TRBV7-3 and J is TRBJ2-3; no reliable D call. Between the trimmed V and J ends, which lost 1 base and 1 base, there was a span of 12 bases. Germline V CDR1 and CDR2: SGHTA, FQGTGA. The CDR3 consists of 16 residues. CDR3 in DNA: TGTGCCAGCAGCTTAAATAATTCGCCCGGCACAGATACGCAGTATTTT. Amino acids: CASSLNNSPGTDTQYF. The variable domain in full, completed from reference TRBV7-3 and TRBJ2-3, reads GAGVSQTPSNKVTEKGKYVELRCDPISGHTALYWYRQSLGQGPEFLIYFQGTGAADDSGLPNDRFFAVRPEGSVSTLKIQRTERGDSAVYLCASSLNNSPGTDTQYFGPGTRLTVL.

The V gene is TRBV9, the J gene TRBJ1-1; tentative D call: TRBD1 (5 bases). V shed 4 bases and J shed 0 bases, with 10 bases lying between them. There are 14 residues in the CDR3. CDR1 and CDR2 (germline): SGDLS, YYNGEE. CDR3 coding DNA: TGTGCCAGCAGCCCAGTGGGGGTGAACACTGAAGCTTTCTTT. Translating it yields CASSPVGVNTEAFF.

Turning to this clone: The junction departs from germline at one end; a sequencing error may be responsible. This chain joins TRBV5-1 and TRBJ1-1, with D hard to call. The CDR3 is made up of 14 amino acids. The germline gives CDR1 SGHRS, CDR2 YFSETQ. The CDR3 coding sequence is TGCGCCAGCAGCTCTGACCCTGGGAACAGTGAAGCTTTCTTT. Translating it yields CASSSDPGNSEAFF.

The genes are TRBV5-6 and TRBJ2-7; D tentatively fits TRBD1 or TRBD2 (7 bases each). Trimming cost V 3 bases and J 7 bases, with 20 bases left between them. CDR1 SGHDT and CDR2 YYEEEE come from the germline V gene. The CDR3 totals 15 residues. The CDR3 loop reads CASSYPGGAPGEQYF. CDR3 coding DNA: TGTGCCAGCAGCTACCCAGGGGGGGCGCCGGGGGAGCAGTACTTC.

This chain links TRBV19 with TRBJ1-1; unclear D gene. Germline V CDR1 and CDR2: LNHDA, SQIVND (reference sequence). V was pared by 1 base and J by 4 bases, with 13 bases between. The CDR3 runs 15 residues. This CDR3 reads CASSIGGARVTEAFF. The CDR3 DNA follows: TGTGCCAGTAGTATAGGTGGCGCGAGGGTCACTGAAGCTTTCTTT.

J is TRBJ2-7 and V is TRBV5-4; perhaps TRBD2 as D (6 bases). This CDR3 region has 15 residues. Trimming pared 0 bases from V and 2 bases from J, leaving 12 bases between. Per the germline V gene, CDR1 is SGHNT and CDR2 is YYREEE (reference sequence). CDR3 bases: TGTGCCAGCAGCTTGGCTGGGACTGGAACCTACGAGCAGTACTTC. This gives the protein CASSLAGTGTYEQYF.

The V and J genes are TRBV19 and TRBJ2-7; TRBD2 matches at 11 bases. The length of the CDR3 is 19 residues. CDR1 and CDR2 (germline): LNHDA, SQIVND (reference sequence). The ends lost 1 base at V and 0 bases at J; junction bases unmatched: 11. The CDR3 sequence: CASSIGPLSSGGPSYEQYF. Here the CDR3 DNA reads TGTGCCAGTAGTATAGGGCCCCTATCTAGCGGGGGGCCCTCCTACGAGCAGTACTTC.

The chain couples TRBV2 to TRBJ1-4, with TRBD1 matching 9 bases. Looked up from germline, CDR1 is SNHLY and CDR2 is FYNNEI. The CDR3 runs to 13 residues. With V trimmed by 6 bases and J by 7 bases, 3 bases remained unmatched. The CDR3 region has the DNA TGTGCCAGCAGCGGGACAGGGAGTGAAAAACTGTTTTTT. This translates into CASSGTGSEKLFF.

The chain is built from TRBV7-2 and TRBJ1-1; possible D gene TRBD1, 5 bases. V lost 4 bases and J 1 base, leaving 13 bases between the germline ends. From germline, CDR1 is SGHTA and CDR2 FQGNSA. CDR3 length equals 15 residues. CDR3 nucleotide sequence: TGTGCCAGCAGCTCACGGGGACCGCCGAACACTGAAGCTTTCTTT. It specifies CASSSRGPPNTEAFF.

The chain couples TRBV5-4 to TRBJ1-1, with D perhaps TRBD1 (5 bases). CDR1 and CDR2 from the germline V gene are SGHNT and YYREEE (reference sequence). Trimming removed 0 bases at V and 5 bases at J, with 11 bases between. The CDR3 is 14 amino acids. Here the CDR3 DNA reads TGTGCCAGCAGCTTGGGGGGGAGTGGGACTGAAGCTTTCTTT. Translating gives CASSLGGSGTEAFF.

The chain uses TRBV11-2 and TRBJ2-7; the D is unclear. Between the trimmed V and J ends, which lost 1 base and 5 bases, there was a span of 15 bases. The V gene's germline CDR1 is SGHAT and CDR2 FQNNGV. The CDR3 contains 15 residues. CDR3 amino acids: CASSLGQVPGDEQYF. For the CDR3, the DNA is TGTGCCAGCAGCTTAGGGCAGGTCCCCGGCGACGAGCAGTACTTC.

The genes are TRBV14 and TRBJ1-2; D unresolved. V was pared by 2 bases and J by 2 bases, with 3 bases between. Germline V gene lookup returns CDR1 SGHDN and CDR2 FVKESK. The CDR3 has 12 residues. The CDR3 spells CASSQLNYGYTF. CDR3 in DNA: TGTGCCAGCAGCCAACTCAACTATGGCTACACCTTC.

The gene calls are TRBV25-1 and TRBJ1-2; D gene ambiguous. This CDR3 has 13 residues. Trimming stripped 5 bases from V and 4 bases from J, with 11 bases between. Germline loops: CDR1 MGHDK, CDR2 SYGVNS. This CDR3 is CASSTGDFYGYTF. The CDR3 DNA is TGTGCCAGCAGTACCGGGGATTTCTATGGCTACACCTTC.